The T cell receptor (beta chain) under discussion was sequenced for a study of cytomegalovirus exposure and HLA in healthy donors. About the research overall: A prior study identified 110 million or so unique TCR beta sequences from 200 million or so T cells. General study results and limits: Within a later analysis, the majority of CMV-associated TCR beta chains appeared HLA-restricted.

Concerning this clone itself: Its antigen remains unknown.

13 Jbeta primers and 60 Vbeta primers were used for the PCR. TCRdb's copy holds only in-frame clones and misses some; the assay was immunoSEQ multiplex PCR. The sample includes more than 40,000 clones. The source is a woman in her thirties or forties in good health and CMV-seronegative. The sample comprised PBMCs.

DNA for the CDR3: TGTGCCAGCAGCTCCCGAGGAAGTACCCGTGGCTACACCTTC. Residues: CASSSRGSTRGYTF. V usage is TRBV7-2 and J usage is TRBJ1-2; D not resolved. The CDR3 is 14 residues long. The germline V gene encodes CDR1 SGHTA and CDR2 FQGNSA. Trimming left V 4 bases short and J 7 bases short, with 16 bases between.